The 23 T cell receptor beta chains in this list originate from one sample, sequenced in a study of blood T cell repertoires in COVID-19. Repertoires were generated with immunoSEQ multiplex PCR, while TCRdb's copy carries only in-frame clones and drops some. Of over 150,000 clones listed, around 80% are singletons. The sample was peripheral blood. These receptors were collected from a woman aged 55-69 years with acute or convalescent COVID-19.

The chain has TRBV5-5 and TRBJ2-7, with 14 bases aligning to TRBD2. The J segment lost 7 bases and the V segment lost 0 bases, leaving 6 bases of the junction unmatched. This CDR3 has 16 residues. Germline V CDR1 and CDR2: SGHKS, YYEKEE (reference sequence). The CDR3 reads CASSLAETSGGAEQYF. CDR3 nucleotide sequence: TGTGCCAGCAGCTTGGCCGAGACTAGCGGGGGGGCGGAGCAGTACTTC.

This clone has more than one count but fewer than ten. Germline and junction disagree at one end, which may indicate a read error. The chain recombines TRBV6-5 with TRBJ1-6, with 11 bases fitting TRBD1. This CDR3 comprises 15 residues. Germline assignment: CDR1 MNHEY and CDR2 SVGAGI. Here the CDR3 DNA reads TGTGCCAGCAGTCCCGGACAGGGGGCGAATTCCCCCCTCCACTTT. This translates into CASSPGQGANSPLHF.

The chain links TRBV27 to TRBJ2-5, with 12 bases matching TRBD2. The CDR3 totals 15 residues. Germline V gene data show CDR1 as MNHEY and CDR2 as SMNVEV (reference sequence). The V segment lost 9 bases and the J segment 5 bases; nucleotides outside the gene matches: 10. CDR3 DNA: TGTGCCAGTAGGGGACTAGCGGGTCTGAGGGAGACCCAGTACTTC. This translates into CASRGLAGLRETQYF.

This clone was detected many times. The gene calls are TRBV7-9 and TRBJ2-7; the D is unclear. V dropped 7 bases and J dropped 2 bases, with 12 bases sitting between them. This CDR3 has 13 amino acids. Germline V lookup: CDR1 SEHNR, CDR2 FQNEAQ (reference sequence). Written as DNA, the CDR3 is TGTGCCAGCACCGGGCGAGCCCCCTACGAGCAGTACTTC. Protein product: CASTGRAPYEQYF.

This clone has just one count. This chain joins TRBV2 and TRBJ2-5, with TRBD1 as a possible D gene (6 bases). The CDR3 has 15 residues. Germline assignment: CDR1 SNHLY and CDR2 FYNNEI. The ends were cut back, 6 bases at V and 4 bases at J, with 18 bases in the middle. The CDR3 DNA reads TGTGCCAGCAGAGCCAACAGGGAAACGAGAGAGACCCAGTACTTC. Translating it yields CASRANRETRETQYF.

This clone has only a few counts. The CDR3 loop reads CASSLDPGTVYGYTF. The CDR3 nucleotides read TGCGCCAGCAGCTTGGACCCCGGGACAGTCTATGGCTACACCTTC. V usage is TRBV5-1 and J usage is TRBJ1-2; 7 bases match TRBD1. There are 15 residues in the CDR3. V shed 0 bases, J shed 4 bases, and the junction held 6 bases outside the gene matches. Germline CDR1 is SGHRS and CDR2 is YFSETQ. The whole variable domain, remainder taken from reference TRBV5-1 and TRBJ1-2, is KAGVTQTPRYLIKTRGQQVTLSCSPISGHRSVSWYQQTPGQGLQFLFEYFSETQRNKGNFPGRFSGRQFSNSRSEMNVSTLELGDSALYLCASSLDPGTVYGYTFGSGTRLTVV.

In its sample, this clone was seen a few times. CDR3 nucleotides: TGTGCCAGCAGTTTTAACAGGGGGGCCTATAATTCACCCCTCCACTTT. It specifies CASSFNRGAYNSPLHF. The rearrangement joins TRBV28 to TRBJ1-6; 8 nucleotides match TRBD1. V shed 3 bases and J 2 bases; nucleotides not matched to a gene: 3. CDR3 size: 16 residues. Germline assignment: CDR1 MDHEN and CDR2 SYDVKM.

V usage is TRBV3-1 (or the pseudogene TRBV3-2) and J usage is TRBJ2-7; the match to TRBD1 covers 7 bases. With 6 bases clipped from V and 0 bases from J, the junction kept 8 bases outside the gene matches. The CDR3 has 15 residues. Germline CDR1 and CDR2: LGHDT and YNNKEL (reference sequence). The CDR3 nucleotides read TGTGCCAGCAGTCGCCGGGACAGTCACTCCTACGAGCAGTACTTC. Translation gives CASSRRDSHSYEQYF.

This clone occurred a few times. The chain links TRBV21-1 to TRBJ2-1; the DNA was not used to check the table's D call, TRBD1. TRBV21-1 corresponds to a pseudogene. CDR3 size: 13 residues. CDR3 amino acids: CASSAQGADEQFF. Written as DNA, the CDR3 is TGTGCCAGCAGCGCCCAGGGGGCGGATGAGCAGTTCTTC.

The chain links TRBV29-1 to TRBJ2-5, with TRBD2 identical over 7 bases. J lost 4 bases, V lost 3 bases, and 5 bases had no gene match. The CDR3 consists of 13 residues. CDR1 SQVTM and CDR2 ANQGSEA come from the germline V gene. The CDR3 coding sequence is TGCAGCGTTGAGCGGGGGTTTATAGAGACCCAGTACTTC. Residues: CSVERGFIETQYF.

V usage is TRBV2 and J usage is TRBJ1-3; D perhaps matches TRBD1 (5 bases). From germline, CDR1 is SNHLY and CDR2 FYNNEI. The length of the CDR3 is 15 residues. V was shortened by 6 bases and J by 0 bases, with 12 bases between the two germline ends. The CDR3 coding sequence is TGTGCCAGCAGCCAAGGACAAATCTCTGGAAACACCATATATTTT. Protein product: CASSQGQISGNTIYF.

V gene TRBV6-5 combines with J gene TRBJ1-6; D is unresolved. There are 14 residues in the CDR3. Per the germline V gene, CDR1 is MNHEY and CDR2 is SVGAGI. With 2 bases removed from V and 12 bases from J, the gap between germline ends came to 14 bases. CDR3 amino acids: CASSYDAQRRPLHF. In DNA form, the CDR3 reads TGTGCCAGCAGTTACGACGCGCAGAGGCGACCCCTCCACTTT.

The chain joins TRBV15 to TRBJ1-3; TRBD1 aligns across 9 bases. The germline CDR1 and CDR2 sequences are LNHNV and YYDKDF (reference sequence). The CDR3 consists of 17 residues. V was clipped by 3 bases and J by 0 bases; unmatched bases: 6. This CDR3 is CATSSPDRGPSGNTIYF. CDR3 coding DNA: TGTGCCACCAGCAGCCCGGACAGGGGTCCCTCTGGAAACACCATATATTTT.

The rearrangement uses TRBV5-1 and TRBJ1-2; 7 nucleotides line up with TRBD1. The V gene's germline CDR1 is SGHRS and CDR2 YFSETQ. The ends lost 2 bases at V and 5 bases at J; junction bases unmatched: 9. The CDR3 totals 15 residues. CDR3 residues: CASSLRTGEEYGYTF. The CDR3 DNA is TGCGCCAGCAGCTTAAGGACAGGAGAGGAGTATGGCTACACCTTC.

As regards this clone: A much larger clone lies a single base off, so this may be a read error. The V call is TRBV11-3, the J call TRBJ1-3; no clear D. V lost 4 bases and J 4 bases, leaving 5 bases between the germline ends. The CDR3 covers 12 residues. Germline assignment: CDR1 SGHNT and CDR2 YENEEA. The CDR3, as DNA: TGTGCCAGCAGCTCCAAAGGAAACACCATATATTTT. It is translated as CASSSKGNTIYF.

This chain links TRBV10-3 with TRBJ2-5; 9 positions match TRBD1. The CDR3 extends over 13 amino acids. V shed 10 bases and J 3 bases; nucleotides not matched to a gene: 6. Looked up from germline, CDR1 is ENHRY and CDR2 is SYGVKD. CDR3 nucleotide sequence: TGTGCCACCCACAGGGGGCGGGAAGAGACCCAGTACTTC. This encodes CATHRGREETQYF.

V gene TRBV28 combines with J gene TRBJ1-6; 7 bases agree with TRBD1. The length of the CDR3 is 14 residues. With V trimmed by 7 bases and J by 9 bases, 9 bases remained unmatched. Per the germline V gene, CDR1 is MDHEN and CDR2 is SYDVKM. For the CDR3, the DNA is TGTGCCAGCAAACTGGACAGGAGGGGTTCACCCCTCCACTTT. Translating gives CASKLDRRGSPLHF.

The V call is TRBV5-8, the J call TRBJ1-1; D possibly corresponds to TRBD1 (6 bases). The CDR3 contains 13 residues. V was pared by 6 bases and J by 3 bases, with 12 bases between. Per the germline V gene, CDR1 is SGHTS and CDR2 is YDEGEE. The chain's CDR3 is CASMGDKYTEAFF. The DNA for the CDR3 is TGTGCCAGCATGGGGGACAAGTACACTGAAGCTTTCTTT.

The rearrangement joins TRBV19 to TRBJ2-7; the match to TRBD1 covers 8 bases. Germline V gene sequence: CDR1 LNHDA, CDR2 SQIVND (reference sequence). J lost 1 base, V lost 3 bases, and 5 bases had no gene match. CDR3 size: 15 residues. DNA for the CDR3: TGTGCCAGTAGTATCAGGACAGGGAGATCCTACGAGCAGTACTTC. Protein: CASSIRTGRSYEQYF.

This clone was observed a handful of times. The CDR3 protein is CASTGTGGRYTF. CDR3 nucleotides: TGTGCCAGCACCGGGACAGGGGGCCGCTACACCTTC. This chain joins TRBV6-5 and TRBJ1-2, with 12 bases fitting TRBD1. Trimming cost V 7 bases and J 9 bases; bases outside gene matches: 3. The CDR3 consists of 12 residues. CDR1 is MNHEY and CDR2 is SVGAGI in the germline V gene.

This clone was counted only a few times. The rearrangement links TRBV7-3 to TRBJ1-5; D unresolved. V lost 3 bases to trimming and J lost 4 bases, with 7 bases between them. CDR1 and CDR2 from the germline V gene are SGHTA and FQGTGA. This CDR3 is built from 13 residues. CDR3 loop: CASSLEANQPQHF. The CDR3 region has the DNA TGTGCCAGCAGCTTGGAAGCGAATCAGCCCCAGCATTTT. Variable domain in full (rest from reference TRBV7-3 and TRBJ1-5): GAGVSQTPSNKVTEKGKYVELRCDPISGHTALYWYRQSLGQGPEFLIYFQGTGAADDSGLPNDRFFAVRPEGSVSTLKIQRTERGDSAVYLCASSLEANQPQHFGDGTRLSIL.

This chain links TRBV2 with TRBJ1-2; D not resolved. Germline-derived CDR1 and CDR2 are SNHLY and FYNNEI. The CDR3 has 13 residues. Trimming cost V 2 bases and J 2 bases, with 6 bases left between them. CDR3 residues: CASSEMRNYGYTF. The CDR3 DNA reads as TGTGCCAGCAGTGAAATGCGGAACTATGGCTACACCTTC.

This clone has just one count. The V and J genes are TRBV11-2 and TRBJ2-5, with TRBD2 matching over 11 bases. V shed 2 bases and J 5 bases; nucleotides not matched to a gene: 10. The length of the CDR3 is 17 residues. The germline V gene has CDR1 SGHAT and CDR2 FQNNGV. The CDR3 DNA is TGTGCCAGCAGCTTATATACCGCTAGCGGGGGGCGCGAGACCCAGTACTTC. Translating it yields CASSLYTASGGRETQYF.